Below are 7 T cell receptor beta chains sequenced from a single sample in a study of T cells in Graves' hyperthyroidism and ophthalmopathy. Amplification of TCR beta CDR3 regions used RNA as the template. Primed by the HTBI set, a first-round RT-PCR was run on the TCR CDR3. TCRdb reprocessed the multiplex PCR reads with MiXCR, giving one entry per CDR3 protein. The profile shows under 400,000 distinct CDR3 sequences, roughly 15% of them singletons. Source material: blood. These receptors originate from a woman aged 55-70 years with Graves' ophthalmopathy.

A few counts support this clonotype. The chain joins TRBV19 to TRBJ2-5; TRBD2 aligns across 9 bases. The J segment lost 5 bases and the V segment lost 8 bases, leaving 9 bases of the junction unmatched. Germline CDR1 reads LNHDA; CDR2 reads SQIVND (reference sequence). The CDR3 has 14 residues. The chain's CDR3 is CASSWREGRETQYF. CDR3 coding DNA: TGTGCCAGTTCTTGGCGGGAGGGCCGGGAGACCCAGTACTTC.

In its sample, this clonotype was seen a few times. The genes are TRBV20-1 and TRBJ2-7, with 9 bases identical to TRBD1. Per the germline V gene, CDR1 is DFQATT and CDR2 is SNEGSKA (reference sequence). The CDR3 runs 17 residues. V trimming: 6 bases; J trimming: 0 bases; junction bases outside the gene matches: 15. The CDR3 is CSARDPIWTGDSYEQYF. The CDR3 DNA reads TGCAGTGCCCGGGACCCTATCTGGACAGGGGACTCCTACGAGCAGTACTTC.

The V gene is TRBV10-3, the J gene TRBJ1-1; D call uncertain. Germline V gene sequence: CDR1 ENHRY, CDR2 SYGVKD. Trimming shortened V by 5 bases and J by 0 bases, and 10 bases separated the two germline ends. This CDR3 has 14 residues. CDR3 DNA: TGTGCCATCAGTCGCTCTGGACTGAACACTGAAGCTTTCTTT. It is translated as CAISRSGLNTEAFF.

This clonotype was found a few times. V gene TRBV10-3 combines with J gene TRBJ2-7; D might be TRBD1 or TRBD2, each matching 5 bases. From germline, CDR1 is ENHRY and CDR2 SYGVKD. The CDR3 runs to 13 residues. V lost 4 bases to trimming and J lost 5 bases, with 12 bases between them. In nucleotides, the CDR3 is TGTGCCATCAGTGGTAGGGGAGCGGACGAGCAGTACTTC. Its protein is CAISGRGADEQYF.

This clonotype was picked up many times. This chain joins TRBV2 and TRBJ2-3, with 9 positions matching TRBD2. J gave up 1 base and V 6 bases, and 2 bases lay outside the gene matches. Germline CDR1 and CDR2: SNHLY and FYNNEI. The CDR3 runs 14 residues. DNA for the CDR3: TGTGCCAGCAGAGTAGCGGGAGGCACAGATACGCAGTATTTT. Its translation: CASRVAGGTDTQYF.

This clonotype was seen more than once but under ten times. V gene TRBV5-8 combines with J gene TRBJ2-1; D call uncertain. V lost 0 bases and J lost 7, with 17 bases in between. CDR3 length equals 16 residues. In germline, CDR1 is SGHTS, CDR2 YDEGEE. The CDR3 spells CASSLAKKGLDNEQFF. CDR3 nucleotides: TGTGCCAGCAGCTTGGCCAAAAAGGGTTTGGATAATGAGCAGTTCTTC. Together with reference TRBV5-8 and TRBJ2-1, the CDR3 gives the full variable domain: EAGVTQSPTHLIKTRGQQATLRCSPISGHTSVYWYQQALGLGLQFLLWYDEGEERNRGNFPPRFSGRQFPNYSSELNVNALELEDSALYLCASSLAKKGLDNEQFFGPGTRLTVL.

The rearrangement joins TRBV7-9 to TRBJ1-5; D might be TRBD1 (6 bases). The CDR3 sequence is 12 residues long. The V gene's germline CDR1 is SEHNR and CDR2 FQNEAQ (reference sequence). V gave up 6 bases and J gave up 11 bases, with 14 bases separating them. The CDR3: CASRDSGEAQHF. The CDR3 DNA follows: TGTGCCAGCAGGGACAGTGGGGAAGCCCAGCATTTT. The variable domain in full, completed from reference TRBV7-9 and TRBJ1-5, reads DTGVSQNPRHKITKRGQNVTFRCDPISEHNRLYWYRQTLGQGPEFLTYFQNEAQLEKSRLLSDRFSAERPKGSFSTLEIQRTEQGDSAMYLCASRDSGEAQHFGDGTRLSIL.